The 19 T cell receptor beta chains below come from one sample, sequenced in a study of blood T cell repertoires in COVID-19 (dated by TCRdb to 2020 to 2022). Library method: the immunoSEQ multiplex PCR assay. TCRdb limited this immuneACCESS table to in-frame rearrangements with V and J called. A share of clones is missing; checked studies link under half to unresolved V genes, and the rest is unexplained. Counted in this sample were about 68,000 clones; roughly 84% of them appeared once. Together, the top ten hold roughly 41% of the sample. The sequenced sample consisted of peripheral blood. The receptors originated from a man older than 75 with acute or convalescent COVID-19.

The chain combines TRBV19 with TRBJ2-7, with 8 bases aligning to TRBD2. V gave up 5 bases and J gave up 3 bases; unmatched junction bases: 9. The CDR3 is 15 amino acids. Germline values: CDR1 LNHDA, CDR2 SQIVND (reference sequence). The CDR3 reads CASSPRGGTHYEQYF. In nucleotides, the CDR3 is TGTGCCAGTAGTCCCCGGGGGGGAACCCACTACGAGCAGTACTTC.

There are a few counts of this clone. The chain carries TRBV5-4 and TRBJ2-2; 10 nucleotides align to TRBD1. V lost 4 bases, J lost 0 bases, and 3 bases stayed unmatched. This CDR3 has 16 amino acids. From germline, CDR1 is SGHNT and CDR2 YYREEE (reference sequence). CDR3 in DNA: TGTGCCAGCAGCGGGGACAGGGGTTCGAACACCGGGGAGCTGTTTTTT. Its protein is CASSGDRGSNTGELFF.

The chain joins TRBV19 to TRBJ1-6; D may be TRBD1 (6 bases). This CDR3 is built from 14 residues. V was trimmed by 3 bases and J by 7 bases, leaving 10 bases between them. CDR1 is LNHDA, CDR2 SQIVND, per germline (reference sequence). CDR3 nucleotides: TGTGCCAGTAGTATCGGACAGAAGAATTCACCCCTCCACTTT. This encodes CASSIGQKNSPLHF. The full variable domain, rest sourced from reference TRBV19 and TRBJ1-6, is DGGITQSPKYLFRKEGQNVTLSCEQNLNHDAMYWYRQDPGQGLRLIYYSQIVNDFQKGDIAEGYSVSREKKESFPLTVTSAQKNPTAFYLCASSIGQKNSPLHFGNGTRLTVT.

The chain recombines TRBV28 with TRBJ1-1; D is perhaps TRBD1 (5 bases). The germline CDR1 and CDR2 sequences are MDHEN and SYDVKM. V lost 5 bases to trimming and J lost 7 bases, with 17 bases between them. The CDR3 is 14 amino acids. Here the CDR3 DNA reads TGTGCCAGCAGTACGCGACGGGGGAACGGTGAAGCTTTCTTT. Its protein is CASSTRRGNGEAFF.

The V call is TRBV5-1, the J call TRBJ1-3, with TRBD1 matching 11 bases. This CDR3 has 18 amino acids. Germline V gives CDR1 SGHRS, CDR2 YFSETQ. V dropped 4 bases and J dropped 4; count of bases not matched to a gene: 13. CDR3 in amino acids: CASSPRTGGARDGNTIYF. Written as DNA, the CDR3 is TGCGCCAGCAGCCCACGGACAGGGGGCGCCCGGGACGGAAACACCATATATTTT. Complete variable domain (other parts from reference TRBV5-1 and TRBJ1-3): KAGVTQTPRYLIKTRGQQVTLSCSPISGHRSVSWYQQTPGQGLQFLFEYFSETQRNKGNFPGRFSGRQFSNSRSEMNVSTLELGDSALYLCASSPRTGGARDGNTIYFGEGSWLTVV.

The chain is built from TRBV19 and TRBJ2-2; 9 bases agree with TRBD1. The germline V gene has CDR1 LNHDA and CDR2 SQIVND (reference sequence). This CDR3 comprises 14 residues. V shed 9 bases and J 4 bases; nucleotides not matched to a gene: 6. CDR3 in DNA: TGTGCCAGCCTCCGGGACAGGGCCACCGGGGAGCTGTTTTTT. This translates into CASLRDRATGELFF. The entire variable domain, with the rest obtained from reference TRBV19 and TRBJ2-2, is as follows: DGGITQSPKYLFRKEGQNVTLSCEQNLNHDAMYWYRQDPGQGLRLIYYSQIVNDFQKGDIAEGYSVSREKKESFPLTVTSAQKNPTAFYLCASLRDRATGELFFGEGSRLTVL.

The rearrangement links TRBV7-6 to TRBJ1-4; 8 bases line up with TRBD1. In germline, CDR1 is SGHVS, CDR2 FNYEAQ. The CDR3 has 16 amino acids. The ends lost 2 bases at V and 7 bases at J; junction bases unmatched: 9. Here the CDR3 DNA reads TGTGCCAGCAGCTTAACAGGGGGGGGTTTGGGTGAAAAACTGTTTTTT. Translating gives CASSLTGGGLGEKLFF.

The chain has TRBV29-1 and TRBJ2-3; D possibly corresponds to TRBD1 (6 bases). The V gene's germline CDR1 is SQVTM and CDR2 ANQGSEA. Between the trimmed V and J ends, which lost 4 bases and 0 bases, there was a span of 11 bases. CDR3 length: 14 residues. For the CDR3, the DNA is TGCAGCGTTGTGGGGGCAGGGAGCACAGATACGCAGTATTTT. Translated: CSVVGAGSTDTQYF.

This clone was observed at least ten times. V usage is TRBV6-5 and J usage is TRBJ1-2, with 7 bases aligning to TRBD1. Germline CDR1 MNHEY, CDR2 SVGAGI. CDR3 length: 15 amino acids. Trimming removed 6 bases from V and 7 bases from J; junction bases left unmatched: 14. The CDR3 DNA reads TGTGCCAGCAGCTCCGACCCCGACAGGGCCTCTGGCTACACCTTC. Its translation: CASSSDPDRASGYTF.

The chain combines TRBV7-9 with TRBJ1-5, with D possibly matching TRBD1 (5 bases). Germline V CDR1 and CDR2: SEHNR, FQNEAQ (reference sequence). CDR3 length: 15 amino acids. Trimming took 4 bases from V and 3 from J, leaving 13 bases between them. The CDR3 is CASSSGGGTNQPQHF. The CDR3 coding sequence is TGTGCCAGCAGCTCCGGGGGGGGGACCAATCAGCCCCAGCATTTT.

This clone occurred once. The chain combines TRBV7-6 with TRBJ2-7; tentative D call: TRBD2 (5 bases). The CDR3 sequence is 15 residues long. V lost 10 bases, J lost 1 base, and 20 bases lay in between. CDR1 is SGHVS and CDR2 is FNYEAQ in the germline V gene. This CDR3 is CATQLNEGFSYEQYF. CDR3 coding DNA: TGTGCCACCCAGCTTAACGAGGGATTTTCCTACGAGCAGTACTTC.

J is TRBJ1-5 and V is TRBV30; D remains ambiguous. Germline CDR1 GTSNPN, CDR2 SVGIG (reference sequence). V lost 2 bases, J lost 7 bases, and 12 bases lay in between. The CDR3 is made up of 13 amino acids. The CDR3 bases are TGTGCCTGGAGTCCCGGGTCCGGGCAGCCCCAGCATTTT. It translates to CAWSPGSGQPQHF.

The J gene is TRBJ2-7, the V gene TRBV18, with TRBD1 as a possible D gene (5 bases). CDR1 and CDR2 from the germline V gene are KGHSH and LQKENI. This CDR3 is 12 amino acids long. V shed 0 bases and J shed 9 bases, with 9 bases lying between them. The CDR3 bases are TGTGCCAGCTCACCACCGGCAGGGTGGCAGTACTTC. Protein sequence: CASSPPAGWQYF.

V is TRBV7-6 and J is TRBJ2-3; TRBD1 aligns across 10 bases. The CDR3 is made up of 16 amino acids. Germline V lookup: CDR1 SGHVS, CDR2 FNYEAQ. Germline trimming cut 5 bases from V and 4 bases from J; bases unmatched to any gene: 9. The CDR3 loop is CASSEGTGAISDTQYF. CDR3 DNA: TGTGCCAGCAGCGAGGGGACAGGGGCAATTTCAGATACGCAGTATTTT.

This clone occurred a few times. The rearrangement uses TRBV7-3 and TRBJ1-2; D is unclear. With 5 bases removed from V and 4 bases from J, the gap between germline ends came to 14 bases. CDR3 length equals 14 residues. Germline lookup yields CDR1 SGHTA and CDR2 FQGTGA. CDR3 DNA sequence: TGTGCCAGCAGCCCTTCCGGGTCCCCCTATGGCTACACCTTC. Protein: CASSPSGSPYGYTF.

This chain connects TRBV4-3 to TRBJ2-7; possibly TRBD2 for D (7 bases). Germline V gene data show CDR1 as LGHNA and CDR2 as YSLEER. With 2 bases removed from V and 7 bases from J, the gap between germline ends came to 21 bases. The CDR3 covers 16 residues. The CDR3 DNA reads as TGCGCCAGCAGCCAATCCCGGGGGGCCCCCAGTCCTGAGCAGTACTTC. It codes for CASSQSRGAPSPEQYF.

This chain joins TRBV11-2 and TRBJ2-1; 8 bases are a match to TRBD1. V lost 1 base and J lost 7; bases outside the gene matches: 15. This CDR3 comprises 18 residues. CDR1 and CDR2 (germline): SGHAT, FQNNGV. The CDR3 DNA is TGTGCCAGCAGCTTAGTCCTCAAAACCGGGACAGGTCTAAATGAGCAGTTCTTC. Translation gives CASSLVLKTGTGLNEQFF.

CDR3 nucleotide sequence: TGTGCCAGTAGTCAGGGAAGGGGCAATCAGCCCCAGCATTTT. As protein: CASSQGRGNQPQHF. This chain links TRBV19 with TRBJ1-5, with D possibly being TRBD1 (5 bases). Between the trimmed V and J ends, which lost 5 bases and 2 bases, there was a span of 10 bases. The length of the CDR3 is 14 residues. Germline CDR1 and CDR2: LNHDA and SQIVND (reference sequence).

This sequence joins TRBV5-1 and TRBJ1-3, with D possibly matching TRBD1 (5 bases). V was trimmed by 4 bases and J by 8 bases, leaving 13 bases between them. Germline CDR1 SGHRS, CDR2 YFSETQ. The CDR3 is 13 residues long. CDR3 protein: CASSLTLGDTIYF. The CDR3, as DNA: TGCGCCAGCAGCCTGACTTTAGGGGACACCATATATTTT.